Below, one T cell receptor beta chain is given with its context. Trimming shortened V by 4 bases and J by 6 bases, and 22 bases separated the two germline ends. Germline CDR1 SGHDT, CDR2 YYEEEE. CDR3 length equals 17 residues. This sample stems from a study of T cells in tuberculosis. Study as a whole: CD1B tetramers identified T cells specific for mycobacterial lipid GMM.

Sequencing was performed with immunoSEQ multiplex PCR; in TCRdb, only in-frame clones are kept and a portion is missing. The sample has about 59,000 clones, around 81% seen once. General study results and limits: Low-affinity CD1B-GMM tetramer-binding T cells may have been missed.

Cells were sorted from thawed PBMC rested overnight and stained with GMM-loaded CD1B tetramer, viability dye and anti-CD3. The CD1B tetramers carried C32 glucose monomycolate purified from Rhodococcus equi. CD14-expressing monocytes were removed from PBMC before cryopreservation and sorting. From each donor, roughly 100,000 tetramer-negative cells were sorted. The J gene is TRBJ2-2, the V gene TRBV5-6, with D tentatively TRBD1 (6 bases). The specimen sequenced was CD1b-GMM tetramer-negative cells sorted from PBMCs. This TCR was sampled from an adult woman with latent tuberculosis. The CDR3 sequence: CASSDLGGRGRPGELFF. For the CDR3, the DNA is TGTGCCAGCAGCGACTTAGGAGGCAGGGGTCGTCCCGGGGAGCTGTTTTTT.